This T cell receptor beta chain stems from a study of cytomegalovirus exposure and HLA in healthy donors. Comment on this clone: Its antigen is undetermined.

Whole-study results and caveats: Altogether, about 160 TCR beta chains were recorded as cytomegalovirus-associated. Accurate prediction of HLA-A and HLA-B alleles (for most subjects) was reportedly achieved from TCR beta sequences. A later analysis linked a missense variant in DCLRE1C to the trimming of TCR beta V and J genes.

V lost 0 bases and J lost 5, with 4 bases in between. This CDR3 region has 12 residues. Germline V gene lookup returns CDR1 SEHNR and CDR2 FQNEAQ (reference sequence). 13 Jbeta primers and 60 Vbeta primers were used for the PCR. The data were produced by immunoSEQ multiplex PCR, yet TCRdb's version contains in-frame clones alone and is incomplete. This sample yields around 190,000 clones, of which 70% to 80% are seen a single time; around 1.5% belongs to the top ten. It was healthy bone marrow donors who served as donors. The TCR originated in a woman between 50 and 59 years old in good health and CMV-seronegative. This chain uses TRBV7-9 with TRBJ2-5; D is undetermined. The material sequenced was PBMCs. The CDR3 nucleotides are TGTGCCAGCAGCTTAGCGTATGAGACCCAGTACTTC. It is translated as CASSLAYETQYF.